This entry lists 25 T cell receptor beta chains sequenced from one sample in a study of cytomegalovirus exposure and HLA in healthy donors. Here immunoSEQ multiplex PCR was the method, and the copy in TCRdb shows in-frame clones only, minus some. The sample shows some 64,000 clones, approximately 96% of them seen only once. Specimen: PBMCs. The receptors were gathered from a young woman in good health and CMV-seropositive.

This clone was detected once. This chain links TRBV9 with TRBJ1-1, with 9 bases identical to TRBD1. From germline, CDR1 is SGDLS and CDR2 YYNGEE. V was pared by 3 bases and J by 1 base, with 4 bases of the junction left unmatched. The CDR3 sequence is 15 residues long. The CDR3 is CASSAGGQGNTEAFF. In DNA, the CDR3 is TGTGCCAGCAGCGCGGGGGGACAGGGGAACACTGAAGCTTTCTTT.

The chain combines TRBV2 with TRBJ2-7; tentatively, D is TRBD2 (6 bases). The CDR3 has 12 amino acids. The V gene's germline CDR1 is SNHLY and CDR2 FYNNEI. V lost 8 bases, J lost 3 bases, and 11 bases lay in between. The CDR3 sequence is CASYRDFYEQYF. The CDR3 DNA reads TGTGCCAGCTACCGGGACTTCTACGAGCAGTACTTC.

In nucleotides, the CDR3 is TGTGCCAGCAGTTACCTCCGACAGGACGGCTACACCTTC. This gives the protein CASSYLRQDGYTF. The chain has TRBV6-6 and TRBJ1-2; D perhaps matches TRBD1 (6 bases). Deletions cut 2 bases from V and 8 bases from J, with 12 bases between. The CDR3 has 13 residues. CDR1 and CDR2 (germline): MNHNY, SVGAGI (reference sequence).

The V gene is TRBV5-1, the J gene TRBJ2-1; possibly TRBD2 for D (5 bases). Trimming took 7 bases from V and 8 from J, leaving 13 bases between them. The CDR3 loop spans 12 amino acids. From germline, CDR1 is SGHRS and CDR2 YFSETQ. CDR3 amino acids: CASFQAVDEQFF. DNA for the CDR3: TGCGCCAGCTTCCAAGCGGTCGATGAGCAGTTCTTC.

The chain carries TRBV5-1 and TRBJ2-1, with TRBD2 identical over 16 bases. From germline, CDR1 is SGHRS and CDR2 YFSETQ. The CDR3 runs to 19 residues. V shed 4 bases, J shed 4 bases, and the junction held 11 bases outside the gene matches. In DNA, the CDR3 is TGCGCCAGCAGCCCACCCGGGACTAGCGGGAGGGGGGGATACAATGAGCAGTTCTTC. It encodes CASSPPGTSGRGGYNEQFF.

This clone was recorded once. The chain has TRBV7-9 and TRBJ1-4, with 11 positions matching TRBD1. V lost 6 bases, J lost 3 bases, and 9 bases stayed unmatched. Germline V lookup: CDR1 SEHNR, CDR2 FQNEAQ (reference sequence). The CDR3 length is 17 residues. The CDR3 is CASRGRTGGNSNEKLFF. CDR3 bases: TGTGCCAGCAGGGGTCGGACAGGGGGCAATTCTAATGAAAAACTGTTTTTT.

The rearrangement links TRBV25-1 to TRBJ1-4, with D possibly matching TRBD1 (5 bases). Germline CDR1 MGHDK, CDR2 SYGVNS. The V end lost 3 bases, the J end lost 5 bases, and 10 bases lay between the germline ends. The CDR3 runs to 14 residues. CDR3 in DNA: TGTGCCAGCAGTGAGGACATTACCAATGAAAAACTGTTTTTT. The encoded protein is CASSEDITNEKLFF.

J is TRBJ2-1 and V is TRBV28, with 9 bases identical to TRBD2. The CDR3 runs 14 residues. J lost 4 bases, V lost 6 bases, and 4 bases had no gene match. The germline gives CDR1 MDHEN, CDR2 SYDVKM. CDR3 in DNA: TGTGCCAGCAGACCGGGACTAGCTTACAATGAGCAGTTCTTC. Translation: CASRPGLAYNEQFF.

The chain recombines TRBV7-9 with TRBJ2-2; the D is unclear. This CDR3 contains 15 residues. Germline CDR1 SEHNR, CDR2 FQNEAQ (reference sequence). V was trimmed by 5 bases and J by 5 bases, leaving 15 bases between them. CDR3 nucleotides: TGTGCCAGCAGCCGCCTTGACTGGCTAACCGGGGAGCTGTTTTTT. Protein product: CASSRLDWLTGELFF.

The gene calls are TRBV5-1 and TRBJ1-1; 11 positions match TRBD1. This CDR3 contains 18 residues. Germline V CDR1 and CDR2: SGHRS, YFSETQ. V dropped 0 bases and J dropped 5; count of bases not matched to a gene: 12. CDR3 sequence: CASSLVPGTGGWGTEAFF. In nucleotides, the CDR3 is TGCGCCAGCAGCTTGGTCCCCGGGACAGGGGGATGGGGGACTGAAGCTTTCTTT.

The J gene is TRBJ2-3, the V gene TRBV27; 14 nucleotides line up with TRBD2. Germline values: CDR1 MNHEY, CDR2 SMNVEV (reference sequence). The V and J ends lost 5 bases and 2 bases, in that order; junction bases with no gene match: 12. The CDR3 is 19 residues long. The CDR3 bases are TGTGCCAGCAGTGACTTGCGACTAGCGGGAGGGGGGTACACAGATACGCAGTATTTT. Amino acids: CASSDLRLAGGGYTDTQYF.

This chain connects TRBV5-1 to TRBJ2-5; 9 bases are a match to TRBD1. The CDR3 consists of 14 residues. CDR1 SGHRS and CDR2 YFSETQ come from the germline V gene. V dropped 5 bases and J dropped 5; count of bases not matched to a gene: 7. The CDR3 DNA reads as TGCGCCAGCAGACCTACAGGGGGCTTGGAGACCCAGTACTTC. Translated, it gives CASRPTGGLETQYF.

This clone came up once. The rearrangement joins TRBV9 to TRBJ2-3, with D unresolved. CDR3 size: 15 residues. The V gene lost 0 bases and the J gene lost 2 bases, with 10 bases spanning the gap. Germline V gene lookup returns CDR1 SGDLS and CDR2 YYNGEE. In nucleotides, the CDR3 is TGTGCCAGCAGCGTAGGGCTCTCCACCACAGATACGCAGTATTTT. Residues: CASSVGLSTTDTQYF.

The J gene is TRBJ1-4, the V gene TRBV7-9; 9 bases are a match to TRBD1. The trim removed 2 bases at V and 8 bases at J, leaving 3 bases unmatched. Germline CDR1 and CDR2: SEHNR and FQNEAQ (reference sequence). The CDR3 has 14 amino acids. As DNA, the CDR3 is TGTGCCAGCAGCTTACAGGGGACAGGGGAAAAACTGTTTTTT. This gives the protein CASSLQGTGEKLFF.

The rearrangement links TRBV28 to TRBJ1-5; 8 nucleotides align to TRBD1. Germline trimming cut 7 bases from V and 9 bases from J; bases unmatched to any gene: 11. This CDR3 is 14 amino acids long. Looked up from germline, CDR1 is MDHEN and CDR2 is SYDVKM. CDR3 loop: CASKGQVAGRPQHF. The CDR3 DNA follows: TGTGCCAGCAAGGGACAGGTTGCGGGTCGGCCCCAGCATTTT.

The V gene is TRBV7-9, the J gene TRBJ2-1, with 13 bases identical to TRBD2. The germline CDR1 and CDR2 sequences are SEHNR and FQNEAQ (reference sequence). Trimming removed 4 bases from V and 10 bases from J; junction bases left unmatched: 4. The CDR3 has 14 residues. The CDR3 nucleotides read TGTGCCAGCAGCTCCGGACTAGCGGGAGACGAGCAGTTCTTC. Protein sequence: CASSSGLAGDEQFF.

The J gene is TRBJ1-6, the V gene TRBV5-1; 7 nucleotides align to TRBD1. CDR3 length: 16 residues. Germline CDR1 reads SGHRS; CDR2 reads YFSETQ. J was trimmed by 3 bases and V by 2 bases; bases with no gene match: 5. The CDR3 loop is CASSLAGTVYNSPLHF. The CDR3, as DNA: TGCGCCAGCAGCTTAGCCGGGACAGTCTATAATTCACCCCTCCACTTT. Together with reference TRBV5-1 and TRBJ1-6, the CDR3 gives the full variable domain: KAGVTQTPRYLIKTRGQQVTLSCSPISGHRSVSWYQQTPGQGLQFLFEYFSETQRNKGNFPGRFSGRQFSNSRSEMNVSTLELGDSALYLCASSLAGTVYNSPLHFGNGTRLTVT.

The chain combines TRBV28 with TRBJ2-1, with 11 nucleotides matching TRBD2. The CDR3 runs to 14 residues. Per the germline V gene, CDR1 is MDHEN and CDR2 is SYDVKM. With V trimmed by 4 bases and J by 6 bases, 2 bases remained unmatched. The CDR3 spells CASSSSGRFNEQFF. CDR3 nucleotides: TGTGCCAGCAGTTCTAGCGGGAGGTTCAATGAGCAGTTCTTC.

This rearrangement joins TRBV5-1 to TRBJ2-5; a weak D match, TRBD1 (5 bases). From germline, CDR1 is SGHRS and CDR2 YFSETQ. This CDR3 is built from 13 residues. The V and J ends lost 5 bases and 1 base respectively, with 9 bases between them. The DNA for the CDR3 is TGCGCCAGCAGAGTGGGGCCCCAAGAGACCCAGTACTTC. Translation: CASRVGPQETQYF.

This sequence joins TRBV28 and TRBJ2-2; 7 positions match TRBD2. The CDR3 covers 14 residues. V lost 8 bases to trimming and J lost 0 bases; unmatched junction nucleotides: 3. Germline CDR1 is MDHEN and CDR2 is SYDVKM. The CDR3 DNA is TGTGCCAGCCCTAGCGGAACGAACACCGGGGAGCTGTTTTTT. This translates into CASPSGTNTGELFF.

The V and J genes are TRBV19 and TRBJ2-3; TRBD2 might be the D (5 bases). The CDR3 consists of 17 residues. Germline loops: CDR1 LNHDA, CDR2 SQIVND (reference sequence). V was cut by 1 base and J by 2 bases, with 16 bases left in between. The CDR3 protein is CASSIAGGSSPTDTQYF. DNA of the CDR3: TGTGCCAGTAGTATAGCGGGCGGATCTAGCCCCACAGATACGCAGTATTTT.

This clone is a singleton in its sample. The chain employs TRBV5-1 and TRBJ2-2, with 8 bases that match TRBD1. CDR1 is SGHRS, CDR2 YFSETQ, per germline. The CDR3 consists of 15 residues. The V segment lost 5 bases and the J segment 2 bases; nucleotides outside the gene matches: 5. The CDR3 loop is CASSLGQGNTGELFF. As DNA, the CDR3 is TGCGCCAGCAGTTTAGGACAGGGAAACACCGGGGAGCTGTTTTTT. Full variable domain (missing parts from reference TRBV5-1 and TRBJ2-2): KAGVTQTPRYLIKTRGQQVTLSCSPISGHRSVSWYQQTPGQGLQFLFEYFSETQRNKGNFPGRFSGRQFSNSRSEMNVSTLELGDSALYLCASSLGQGNTGELFFGEGSRLTVL.

The CDR3 sequence: CASKTGNTDTQYF. In DNA, the CDR3 is TGTGCCAGTAAGACAGGGAATACAGATACGCAGTATTTT. The chain carries TRBV19 and TRBJ2-3; 7 bases align to TRBD1. The trim removed 7 bases at V and 3 bases at J, leaving 4 bases unmatched. Germline assignment: CDR1 LNHDA and CDR2 SQIVND (reference sequence). CDR3 length: 13 amino acids.

The J gene is TRBJ2-7, the V gene TRBV27; 7 bases match TRBD1. From germline, CDR1 is MNHEY and CDR2 SMNVEV (reference sequence). The junction had 7 bases not matched to a gene; V was cut back by 4 bases and J by 4 bases. CDR3 length: 14 residues. In DNA form, the CDR3 reads TGTGCCAGCAGTTCCGGGACAGAGAGTTACGAGCAGTACTTC. The encoded protein is CASSSGTESYEQYF.

CDR3 DNA: TGTGCCAGCAGTTGGCCCGGGACTAGCGGCCAAGAGACCCAGTACTTC. Translating gives CASSWPGTSGQETQYF. The chain has TRBV28 and TRBJ2-5, with TRBD2 identical over 11 bases. V shed 4 bases and J 1 base; nucleotides not matched to a gene: 5. This CDR3 comprises 16 residues. Germline assignment: CDR1 MDHEN and CDR2 SYDVKM.